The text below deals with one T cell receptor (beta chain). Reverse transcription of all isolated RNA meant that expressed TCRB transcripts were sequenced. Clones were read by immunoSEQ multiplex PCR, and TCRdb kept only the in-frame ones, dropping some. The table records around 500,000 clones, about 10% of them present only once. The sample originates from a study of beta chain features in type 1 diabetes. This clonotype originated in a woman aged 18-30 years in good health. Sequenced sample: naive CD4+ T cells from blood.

CDR3 DNA: TGTGCCAGCAGAGATTACGCGGGTCAGCAGTACGTC. Its protein product is CASRDYAGQQYV. V gene TRBV6-1 combines with J gene TRBJ2-7; perhaps TRBD2 as D (5 bases). The CDR3 loop spans 12 amino acids. V dropped 6 bases and J dropped 8 bases, with 14 bases sitting between them. Germline V gene lookup returns CDR1 MNHNS and CDR2 SASEGT.